This T cell receptor beta chain was found in a study of CD8 T cells in Susac syndrome. V was clipped by 2 bases and J by 3 bases, with 14 bases between them. Germline-derived CDR1 and CDR2 are SGHRS and YFSETQ. CDR3 length: 15 amino acids. Random hexamers were used to reverse transcribe roughly 0.45 to 1 ug of RNA. TCRdb reprocessed the immunoSEQ multiplex PCR reads with MiXCR, giving one entry per CDR3 protein. The sample carries around 200,000 distinct CDR3 sequences, 95% recorded once. The material sequenced was CD4+ T cells from PBMCs. The chain employs TRBV5-1 and TRBJ2-5; D is perhaps TRBD1 (7 bases). The sequence was collected from a human donor in good health. The CDR3 bases are TGCGCCAGCAGCTTCCAGGGGGGAAATGAAGAGACCCAGTACTTC. This translates into CASSFQGGNEETQYF.